Below are 9 T cell receptor beta chains sequenced from a single sample in a study of blood T cell repertoires in COVID-19. Some clones are missing from TCRdb's copy, which holds only in-frame ones; the method was immunoSEQ multiplex PCR. The sample records about 300,000 clones, around 89% being singletons. The sample comprised peripheral blood. The source is a woman aged 25 to 39 with COVID-19, enrolled during active disease.

The gene calls are TRBV6-2 or TRBV6-3 and TRBJ1-6; 9 bases match TRBD1. The V and J ends lost 6 bases and 5 bases, in that order; junction bases with no gene match: 11. Germline V gene sequence: CDR1 MNHEY, CDR2 SVGEGT. The CDR3 runs 17 residues. Here the CDR3 reads CASSPLQGATNNSPLHF. CDR3 DNA sequence: TGTGCCAGCAGCCCCCTACAGGGGGCGACGAATAATTCACCCCTCCACTTT.

This rearrangement joins TRBV5-1 to TRBJ2-2; 10 bases are shared with TRBD1. CDR1 SGHRS and CDR2 YFSETQ come from the germline V gene. After removal of 5 bases from V and 6 bases from J, the junction contained 7 bases not matched to a gene. The CDR3 loop spans 15 amino acids. CDR3 amino acids: CASSSGTGAAGELFF. The CDR3 DNA is TGCGCCAGCAGTTCCGGGACAGGGGCGGCCGGGGAGCTGTTTTTT.

This clone was detected only a few times. The chain is built from TRBV24-1 and TRBJ2-1; 8 nucleotides match TRBD1. Germline lookup yields CDR1 KGHDR and CDR2 SFDVKD. The junction had 2 bases not matched to a gene; V was cut back by 1 base and J by 7 bases. The CDR3 consists of 14 residues. CDR3 amino acids: CATSDLRQGNEQFF. The CDR3 nucleotides read TGTGCCACCAGTGATTTACGACAGGGGAATGAGCAGTTCTTC.

The J gene is TRBJ1-1, the V gene TRBV4-2; D possibly corresponds to TRBD1 (6 bases). The CDR3 consists of 15 residues. Trimming took off 0 bases at V and 5 bases at J, with 13 bases between the two ends. The V gene's germline CDR1 is LGHNA and CDR2 YNFKEQ. The CDR3 DNA reads TGTGCCAGCAGCCAAGAGTCCAGGGGCGTTACTGAAGCTTTCTTT. This gives the protein CASSQESRGVTEAFF.

The rearrangement uses TRBV5-1 and TRBJ2-1, with 10 nucleotides matching TRBD2. This CDR3 has 14 residues. Per germline, CDR1 SGHRS and CDR2 YFSETQ. The V and J ends lost 1 base and 12 bases, in that order; junction bases with no gene match: 7. This CDR3 is CASSLISGGESQFF. For the CDR3, the DNA is TGCGCCAGCAGCTTGATCAGCGGGGGGGAATCGCAGTTCTTC.

The chain has TRBV5-1 and TRBJ2-1; 13 bases map to TRBD2. The CDR3 totals 17 residues. J gave up 6 bases and V 1 base, and 7 bases lay outside the gene matches. Germline values: CDR1 SGHRS, CDR2 YFSETQ. The CDR3: CASSLYLGLAGANEQFF. For the CDR3, the DNA is TGCGCCAGCAGCTTGTATCTAGGACTAGCGGGGGCCAATGAGCAGTTCTTC.

V and J are TRBV3-1 (or the pseudogene TRBV3-2) and TRBJ1-1, with 9 nucleotides matching TRBD1. CDR1 LGHDT and CDR2 YNNKEL come from the germline V gene (reference sequence). V gave up 4 bases and J gave up 5 bases; unmatched junction bases: 2. The CDR3 loop spans 13 amino acids. The CDR3 region has the DNA TGTGCCAGCAGCCGGGACAGGGCTACTGAAGCTTTCTTT. Amino acid sequence: CASSRDRATEAFF.

The chain is built from TRBV2 and TRBJ1-1; D unclear. Looked up from germline, CDR1 is SNHLY and CDR2 is FYNNEI. This CDR3 contains 11 residues. Trimming pared 4 bases from V and 5 bases from J, leaving 5 bases between. The CDR3 DNA sequence: TGTGCCAGCAGTGCCGGTACTGAAGCTTTCTTT. It translates to CASSAGTEAFF. Variable domain in full (rest from reference TRBV2 and TRBJ1-1): EPEVTQTPSHQVTQMGQEVILRCVPISNHLYFYWYRQILGQKVEFLVSFYNNEISEKSEIFDDQFSVERPDGSNFTLKIRSTKLEDSAMYFCASSAGTEAFFGQGTRLTVV.

This chain links TRBV19 with TRBJ2-1; 13 bases map to TRBD2. Germline assignment: CDR1 LNHDA and CDR2 SQIVND (reference sequence). J was trimmed by 1 base and V by 9 bases; bases with no gene match: 6. This CDR3 spans 16 amino acids. CDR3 coding DNA: TGTGCCAGCGGGACTAGCGGGGCCCTTTCCTACAATGAGCAGTTCTTC. Protein product: CASGTSGALSYNEQFF.